This T cell receptor beta chain was recorded in a study of shared clonotypes between healthy human individuals. With regard to this clone: What it binds is not known.

Germline CDR1 is SEHNR and CDR2 is FQNEAQ (reference sequence). Trimming cost V 6 bases and J 3 bases; bases outside gene matches: 13. This CDR3 comprises 16 residues. The table came from immunoSEQ multiplex PCR; TCRdb's copy has only in-frame clones and leaves some out. The sample shows over 2,000,000 clones, around 93% of them seen only once. Study-wide findings and caveats: Limited genetic and exposure-history diversity came from having few donors.

The naive CD8 fraction comprised CD45RO-negative cells positively selected for CCR7 and excluded terminally differentiated effector memory CD45RA+ cells. The TCR comes from a man between 18 and 35 years old in good health. Some clones in this sample may be carry-over from other donors' samples. V usage is TRBV7-9 and J usage is TRBJ2-7; 8 bases fit TRBD2. The sample consisted of naive CD8+ T cells from PBMCs. Here the CDR3 reads CASSHPRAGVDYEQYF. In nucleotides, the CDR3 is TGTGCCAGCAGTCACCCCAGAGCGGGAGTTGACTACGAGCAGTACTTC.